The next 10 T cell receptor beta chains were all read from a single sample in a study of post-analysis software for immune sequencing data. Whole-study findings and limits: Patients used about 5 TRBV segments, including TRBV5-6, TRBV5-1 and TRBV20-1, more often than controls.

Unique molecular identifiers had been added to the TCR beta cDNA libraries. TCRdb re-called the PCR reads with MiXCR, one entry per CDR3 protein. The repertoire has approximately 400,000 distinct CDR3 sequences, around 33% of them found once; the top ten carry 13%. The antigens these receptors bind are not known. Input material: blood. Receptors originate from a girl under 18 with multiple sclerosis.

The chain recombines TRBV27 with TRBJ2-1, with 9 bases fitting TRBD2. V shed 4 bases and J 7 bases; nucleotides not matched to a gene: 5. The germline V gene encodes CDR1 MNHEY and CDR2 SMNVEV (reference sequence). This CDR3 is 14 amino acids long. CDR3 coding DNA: TGTGCCAGCAGTTCCGGGACTAGCCCAAATGAGCAGTTCTTC. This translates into CASSSGTSPNEQFF.

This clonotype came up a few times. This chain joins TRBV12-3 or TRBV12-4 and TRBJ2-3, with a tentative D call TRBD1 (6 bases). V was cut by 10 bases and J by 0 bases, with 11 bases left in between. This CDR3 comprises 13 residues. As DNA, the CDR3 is TGTGCCACAGGGGACGGCAGCACAGATACGCAGTATTTT. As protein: CATGDGSTDTQYF.

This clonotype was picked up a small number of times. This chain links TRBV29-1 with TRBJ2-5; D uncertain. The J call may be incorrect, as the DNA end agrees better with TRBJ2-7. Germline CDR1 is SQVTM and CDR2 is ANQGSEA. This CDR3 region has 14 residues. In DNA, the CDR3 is TGCAGCGTTGGGCAAAGAGGCCGTAACGACGAGCAGTACTTC. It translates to CSVGQRGRNDEQYF.

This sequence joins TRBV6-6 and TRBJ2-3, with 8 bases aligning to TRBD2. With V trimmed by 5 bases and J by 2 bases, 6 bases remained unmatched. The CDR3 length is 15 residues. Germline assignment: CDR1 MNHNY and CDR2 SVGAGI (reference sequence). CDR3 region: CASSLRGGLTDTQYF. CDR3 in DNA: TGTGCCAGCAGTCTCCGGGGGGGCCTCACAGATACGCAGTATTTT.

The chain's CDR3 is CASSTLSGTGGENIQYF. CDR3 coding DNA: TGTGCCAGCAGTACGCTTTCCGGGACAGGGGGCGAAAACATTCAGTACTTC. The chain couples TRBV6-1 to TRBJ2-7, with 12 nucleotides matching TRBD1. The last part of the DNA fits TRBJ2-4 better; the J call may be wrong. The CDR3 length is 17 residues. The germline gives CDR1 MNHNS, CDR2 SASEGT.

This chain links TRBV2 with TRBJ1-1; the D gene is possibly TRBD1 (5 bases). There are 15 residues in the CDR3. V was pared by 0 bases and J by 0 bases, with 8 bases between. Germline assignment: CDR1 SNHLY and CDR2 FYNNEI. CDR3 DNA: TGTGCCAGCAGTGAAGCGCCCAGGGTGAACACTGAAGCTTTCTTT. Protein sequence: CASSEAPRVNTEAFF.

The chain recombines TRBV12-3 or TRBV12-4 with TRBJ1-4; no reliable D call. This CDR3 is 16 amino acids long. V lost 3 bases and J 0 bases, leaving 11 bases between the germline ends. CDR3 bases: TGTGCCAGCAGTTTGTCACAGTTTGCAACTAATGAAAAACTGTTTTTT. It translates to CASSLSQFATNEKLFF.

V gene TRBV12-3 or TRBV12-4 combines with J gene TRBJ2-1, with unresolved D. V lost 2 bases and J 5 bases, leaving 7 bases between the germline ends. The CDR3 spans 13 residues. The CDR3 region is CASSLLANNEQFF. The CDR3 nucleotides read TGTGCCAGCAGTTTATTAGCCAACAATGAGCAGTTCTTC.

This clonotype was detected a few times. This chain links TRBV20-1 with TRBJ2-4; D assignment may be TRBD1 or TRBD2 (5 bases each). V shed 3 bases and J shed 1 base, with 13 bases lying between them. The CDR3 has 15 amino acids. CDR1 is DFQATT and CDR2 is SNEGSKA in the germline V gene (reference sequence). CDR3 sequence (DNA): TGCAGTGCTAGGGGGAGAGGGGTCGCCAAAAACATTCAGTACTTC. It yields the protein CSARGRGVAKNIQYF.

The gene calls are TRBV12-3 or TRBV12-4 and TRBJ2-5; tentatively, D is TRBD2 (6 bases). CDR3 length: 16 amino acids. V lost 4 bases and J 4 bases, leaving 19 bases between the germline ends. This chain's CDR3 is CASSSIWGDPGETQYF. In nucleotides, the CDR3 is TGTGCCAGCAGTTCGATCTGGGGGGACCCCGGAGAGACCCAGTACTTC.